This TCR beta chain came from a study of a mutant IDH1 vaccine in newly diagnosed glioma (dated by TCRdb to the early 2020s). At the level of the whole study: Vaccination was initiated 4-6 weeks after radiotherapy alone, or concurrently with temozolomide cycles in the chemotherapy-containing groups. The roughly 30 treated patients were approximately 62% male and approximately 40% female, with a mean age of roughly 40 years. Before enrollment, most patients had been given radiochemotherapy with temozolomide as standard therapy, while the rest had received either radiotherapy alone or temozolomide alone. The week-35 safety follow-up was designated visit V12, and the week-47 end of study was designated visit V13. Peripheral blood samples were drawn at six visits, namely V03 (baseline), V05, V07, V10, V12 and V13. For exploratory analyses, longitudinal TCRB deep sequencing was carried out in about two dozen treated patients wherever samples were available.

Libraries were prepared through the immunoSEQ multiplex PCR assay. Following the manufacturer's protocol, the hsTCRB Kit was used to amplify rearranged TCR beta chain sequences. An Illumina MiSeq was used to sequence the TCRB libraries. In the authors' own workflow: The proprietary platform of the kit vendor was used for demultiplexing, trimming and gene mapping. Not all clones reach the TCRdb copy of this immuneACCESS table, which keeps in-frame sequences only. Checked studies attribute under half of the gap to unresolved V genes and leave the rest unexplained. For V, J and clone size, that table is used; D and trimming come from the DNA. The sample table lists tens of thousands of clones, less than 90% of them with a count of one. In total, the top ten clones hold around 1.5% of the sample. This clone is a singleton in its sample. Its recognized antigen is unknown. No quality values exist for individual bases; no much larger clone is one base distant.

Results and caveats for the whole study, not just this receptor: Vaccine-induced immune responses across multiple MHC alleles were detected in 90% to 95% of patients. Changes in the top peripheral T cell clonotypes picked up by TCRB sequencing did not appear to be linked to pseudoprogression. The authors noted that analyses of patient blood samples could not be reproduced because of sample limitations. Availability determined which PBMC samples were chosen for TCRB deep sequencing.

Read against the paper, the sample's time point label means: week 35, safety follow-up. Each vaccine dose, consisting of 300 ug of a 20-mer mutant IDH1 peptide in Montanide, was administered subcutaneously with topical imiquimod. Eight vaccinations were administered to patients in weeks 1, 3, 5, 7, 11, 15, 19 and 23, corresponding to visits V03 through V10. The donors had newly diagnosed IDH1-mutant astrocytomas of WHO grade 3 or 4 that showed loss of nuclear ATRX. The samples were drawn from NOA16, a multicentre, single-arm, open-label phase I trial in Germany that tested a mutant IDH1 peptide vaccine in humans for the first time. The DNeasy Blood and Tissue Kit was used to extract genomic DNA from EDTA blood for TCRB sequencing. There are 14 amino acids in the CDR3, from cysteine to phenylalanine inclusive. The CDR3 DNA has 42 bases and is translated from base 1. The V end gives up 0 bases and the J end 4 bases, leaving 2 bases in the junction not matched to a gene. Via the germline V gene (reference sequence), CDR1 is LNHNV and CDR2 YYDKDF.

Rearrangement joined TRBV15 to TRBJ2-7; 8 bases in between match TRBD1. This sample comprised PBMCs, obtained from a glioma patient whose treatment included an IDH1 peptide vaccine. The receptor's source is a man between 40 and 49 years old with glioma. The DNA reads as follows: TGTGCCACCAGCAGAGAGCAGGGGGCGTACGAGCAGTACTTC. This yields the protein CATSREQGAYEQYF.